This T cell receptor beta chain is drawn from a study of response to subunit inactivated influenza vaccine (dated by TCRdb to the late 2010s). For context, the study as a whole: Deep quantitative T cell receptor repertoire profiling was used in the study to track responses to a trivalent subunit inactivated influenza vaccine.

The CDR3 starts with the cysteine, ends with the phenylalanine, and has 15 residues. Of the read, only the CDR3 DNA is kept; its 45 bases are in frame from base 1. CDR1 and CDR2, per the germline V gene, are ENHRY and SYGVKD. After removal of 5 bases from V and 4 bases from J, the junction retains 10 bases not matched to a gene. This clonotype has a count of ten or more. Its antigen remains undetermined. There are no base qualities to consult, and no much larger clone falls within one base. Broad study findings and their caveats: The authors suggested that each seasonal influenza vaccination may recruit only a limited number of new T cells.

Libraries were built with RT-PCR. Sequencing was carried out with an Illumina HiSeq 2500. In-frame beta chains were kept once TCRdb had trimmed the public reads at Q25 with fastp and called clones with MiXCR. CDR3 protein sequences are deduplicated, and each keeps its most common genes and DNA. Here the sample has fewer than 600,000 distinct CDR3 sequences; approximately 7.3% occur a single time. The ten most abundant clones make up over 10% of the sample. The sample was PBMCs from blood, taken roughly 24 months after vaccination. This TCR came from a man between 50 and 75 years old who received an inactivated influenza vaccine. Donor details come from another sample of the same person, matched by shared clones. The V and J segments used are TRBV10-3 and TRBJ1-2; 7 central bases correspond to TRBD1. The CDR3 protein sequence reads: CAISNSPGTAYGYTF. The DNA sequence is TGTGCCATCAGTAACTCTCCCGGGACAGCCTATGGCTACACCTTC.